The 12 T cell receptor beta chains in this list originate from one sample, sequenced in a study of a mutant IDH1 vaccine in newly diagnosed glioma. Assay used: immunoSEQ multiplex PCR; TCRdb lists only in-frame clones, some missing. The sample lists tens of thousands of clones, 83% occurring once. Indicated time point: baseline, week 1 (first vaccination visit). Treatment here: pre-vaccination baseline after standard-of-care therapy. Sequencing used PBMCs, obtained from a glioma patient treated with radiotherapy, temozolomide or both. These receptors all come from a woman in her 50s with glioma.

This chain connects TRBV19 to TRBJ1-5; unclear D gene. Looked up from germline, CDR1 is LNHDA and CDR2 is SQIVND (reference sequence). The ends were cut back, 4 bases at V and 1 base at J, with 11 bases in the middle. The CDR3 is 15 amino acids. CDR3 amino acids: CASSRSFPSNQPQHF. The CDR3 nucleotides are TGTGCCAGTAGTAGATCTTTTCCAAGCAATCAGCCCCAGCATTTT.

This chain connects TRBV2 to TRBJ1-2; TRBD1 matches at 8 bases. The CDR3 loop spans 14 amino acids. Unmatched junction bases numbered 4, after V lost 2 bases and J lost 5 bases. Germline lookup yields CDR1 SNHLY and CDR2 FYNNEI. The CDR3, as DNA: TGTGCCAGCAGTGAATTCCAGGGGGCTTATGGCTACACCTTC. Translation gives CASSEFQGAYGYTF.

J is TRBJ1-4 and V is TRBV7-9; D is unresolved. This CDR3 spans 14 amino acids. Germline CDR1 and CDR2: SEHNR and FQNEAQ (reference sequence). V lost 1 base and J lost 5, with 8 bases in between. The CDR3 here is CASSLVGMNEKLFF. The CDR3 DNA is TGTGCCAGCAGCTTAGTCGGGATGAATGAAAAACTGTTTTTT.

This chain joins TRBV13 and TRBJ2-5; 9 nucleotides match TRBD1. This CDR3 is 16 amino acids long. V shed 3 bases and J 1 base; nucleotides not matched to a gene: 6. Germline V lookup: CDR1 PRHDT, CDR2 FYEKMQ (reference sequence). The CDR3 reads CASSFGTGMAQETQYF. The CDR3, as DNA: TGTGCCAGCAGCTTCGGGACAGGGATGGCCCAAGAGACCCAGTACTTC.

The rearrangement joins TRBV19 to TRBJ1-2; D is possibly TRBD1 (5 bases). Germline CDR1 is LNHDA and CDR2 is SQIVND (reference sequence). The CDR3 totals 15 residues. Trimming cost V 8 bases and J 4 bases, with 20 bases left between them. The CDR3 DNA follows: TGTGCCAGTTCTCGAGATGGGAGGGGCGCCTATGGCTACACCTTC. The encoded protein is CASSRDGRGAYGYTF.

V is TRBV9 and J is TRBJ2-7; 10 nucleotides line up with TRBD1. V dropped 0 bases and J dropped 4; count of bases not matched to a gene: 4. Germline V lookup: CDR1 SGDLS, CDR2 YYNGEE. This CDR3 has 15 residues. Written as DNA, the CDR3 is TGTGCCAGCAGCGTAGGAGACAGGGGGCCATACGAGCAGTACTTC. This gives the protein CASSVGDRGPYEQYF. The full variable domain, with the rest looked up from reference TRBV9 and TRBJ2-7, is DSGVTQTPKHLITATGQRVTLRCSPRSGDLSVYWYQQSLDQGLQFLIQYYNGEERAKGNILERFSAQQFPDLHSELNLSSLELGDSALYFCASSVGDRGPYEQYFGPGTRLTVT.

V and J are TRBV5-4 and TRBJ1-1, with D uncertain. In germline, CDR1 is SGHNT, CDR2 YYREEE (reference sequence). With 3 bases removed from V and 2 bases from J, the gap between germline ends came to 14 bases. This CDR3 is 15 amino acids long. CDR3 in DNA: TGTGCCAGCAGCTCTCGGACCGAGTACAACACTGAAGCTTTCTTT. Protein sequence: CASSSRTEYNTEAFF.

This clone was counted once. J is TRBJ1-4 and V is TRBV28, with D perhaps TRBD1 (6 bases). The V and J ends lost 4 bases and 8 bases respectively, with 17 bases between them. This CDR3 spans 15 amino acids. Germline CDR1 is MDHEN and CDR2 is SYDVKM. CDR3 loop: CASSSEALRGEKLFF. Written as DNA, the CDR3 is TGTGCCAGCAGTTCCGAAGCTCTAAGGGGGGAAAAACTGTTTTTT.

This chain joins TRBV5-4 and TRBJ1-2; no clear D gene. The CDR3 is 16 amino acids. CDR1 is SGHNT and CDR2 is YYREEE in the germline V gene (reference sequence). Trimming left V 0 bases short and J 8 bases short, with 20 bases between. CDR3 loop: CASSLDSAAAYGGYTF. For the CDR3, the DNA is TGTGCCAGCAGCTTGGACAGTGCAGCCGCTTATGGAGGCTACACCTTC.

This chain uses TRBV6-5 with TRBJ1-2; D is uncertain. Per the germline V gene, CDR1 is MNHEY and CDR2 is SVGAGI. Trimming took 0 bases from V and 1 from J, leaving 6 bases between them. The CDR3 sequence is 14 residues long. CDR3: CASSYSSLNYGYTF. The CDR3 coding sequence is TGTGCCAGCAGTTACTCCTCTCTTAACTATGGCTACACCTTC.

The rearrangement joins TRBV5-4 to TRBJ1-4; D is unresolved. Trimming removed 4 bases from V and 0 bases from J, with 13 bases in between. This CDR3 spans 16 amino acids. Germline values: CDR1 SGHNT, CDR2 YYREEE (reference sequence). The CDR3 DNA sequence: TGTGCCAGCAGCGATGCATACGAAGCAACTAATGAAAAACTGTTTTTT. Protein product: CASSDAYEATNEKLFF.

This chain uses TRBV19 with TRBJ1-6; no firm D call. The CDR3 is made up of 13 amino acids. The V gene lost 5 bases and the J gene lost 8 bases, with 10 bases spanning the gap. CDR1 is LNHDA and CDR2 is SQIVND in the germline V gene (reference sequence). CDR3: CASSAMRDSPLHF. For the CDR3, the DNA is TGTGCCAGTAGTGCGATGAGGGATTCACCCCTCCACTTT. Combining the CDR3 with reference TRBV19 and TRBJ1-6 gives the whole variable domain DGGITQSPKYLFRKEGQNVTLSCEQNLNHDAMYWYRQDPGQGLRLIYYSQIVNDFQKGDIAEGYSVSREKKESFPLTVTSAQKNPTAFYLCASSAMRDSPLHFGNGTRLTVT.